This T cell receptor (beta chain) was observed in a study of TIL therapy for anti-PD-1-resistant metastatic lung cancer. Across the study: Progressing patients received lymphodepletion, expanded TIL infusion and IL-2. Patients had a median age of around 54 years (range about 38-85).

The time point here: pre-treatment sample, taken before nivolumab and TIL therapy. The immunoSEQ assay was v3. The method was immunoSEQ multiplex PCR; TCRdb's version includes in-frame clones alone and lacks a portion of them. The data show roughly 54,000 clones, roughly 91% seen once. Study observations and caveats: Treatment-naive, never-smoker and oncogene-addicted patients were overrepresented in this highly selected cohort. After infusion, TIL clonotypes partly replaced peripheral T cells and declined over months.

As for this clone: Its antigen is not identified.

CDR1 is MDHEN and CDR2 is SYDVKM in the germline V gene. After removal of 5 bases from V and 3 bases from J, the junction contained 11 bases not matched to a gene. The CDR3 covers 16 residues. Sample: blood, taken at baseline. The TCR was taken from a person aged 25-85 years with non-small cell lung cancer. The chain couples TRBV28 to TRBJ2-7; 9 bases agree with TRBD1. The CDR3: CASSPPGTGTYYEQYF. CDR3 DNA sequence: TGTGCCAGCAGTCCCCCGGGGACAGGGACTTACTACGAGCAGTACTTC.